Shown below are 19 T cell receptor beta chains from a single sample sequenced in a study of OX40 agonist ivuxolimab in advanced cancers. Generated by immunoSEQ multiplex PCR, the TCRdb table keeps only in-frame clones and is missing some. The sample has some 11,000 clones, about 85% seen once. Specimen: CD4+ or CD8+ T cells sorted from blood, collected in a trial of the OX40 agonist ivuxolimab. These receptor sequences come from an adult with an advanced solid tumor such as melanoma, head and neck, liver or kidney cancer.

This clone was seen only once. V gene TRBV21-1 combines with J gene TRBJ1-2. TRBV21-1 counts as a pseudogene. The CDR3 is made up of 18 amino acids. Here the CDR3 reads CASSKDGGVSGQGYGYTF. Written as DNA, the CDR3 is TGTGCCAGCAGCAAAGACGGGGGGGTAAGCGGACAGGGATATGGCTACACCTTC.

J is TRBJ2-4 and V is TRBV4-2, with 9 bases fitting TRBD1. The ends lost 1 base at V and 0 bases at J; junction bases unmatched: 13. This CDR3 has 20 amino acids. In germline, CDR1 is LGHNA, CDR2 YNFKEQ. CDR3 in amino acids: CASSQASGTGFILAKNIQYF. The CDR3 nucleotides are TGTGCCAGCAGCCAAGCCTCCGGGACAGGGTTTATATTAGCCAAAAACATTCAGTACTTC.

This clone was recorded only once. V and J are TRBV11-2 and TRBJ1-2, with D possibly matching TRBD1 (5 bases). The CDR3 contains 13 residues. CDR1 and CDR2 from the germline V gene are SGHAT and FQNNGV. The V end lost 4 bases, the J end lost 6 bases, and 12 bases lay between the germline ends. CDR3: CASSYWGEDGYTF. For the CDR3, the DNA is TGTGCCAGCAGCTATTGGGGGGAGGATGGCTACACCTTC.

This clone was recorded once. The CDR3 DNA follows: TGTGCCAGCAGTGAAGGGTCCATCACTGAAGCTTTCTTT. Protein: CASSEGSITEAFF. This chain uses TRBV6-1 with TRBJ1-1; no definite D call. V dropped 1 base and J dropped 4 bases, with 7 bases sitting between them. Germline V lookup: CDR1 MNHNS, CDR2 SASEGT. The CDR3 contains 13 residues.

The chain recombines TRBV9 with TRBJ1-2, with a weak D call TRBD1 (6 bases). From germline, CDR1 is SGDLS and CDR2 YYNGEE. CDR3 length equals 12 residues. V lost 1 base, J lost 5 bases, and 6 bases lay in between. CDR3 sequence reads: CASSVQGYGYTF. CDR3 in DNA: TGTGCCAGCAGCGTACAGGGGTATGGCTACACCTTC.

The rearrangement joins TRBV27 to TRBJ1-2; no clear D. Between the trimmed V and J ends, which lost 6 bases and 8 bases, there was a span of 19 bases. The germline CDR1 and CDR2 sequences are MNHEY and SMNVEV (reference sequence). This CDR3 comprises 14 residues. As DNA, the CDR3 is TGTGCCAGCAGCTCCTCAACTCGGGCACGGGGCTACACCTTC. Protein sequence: CASSSSTRARGYTF.

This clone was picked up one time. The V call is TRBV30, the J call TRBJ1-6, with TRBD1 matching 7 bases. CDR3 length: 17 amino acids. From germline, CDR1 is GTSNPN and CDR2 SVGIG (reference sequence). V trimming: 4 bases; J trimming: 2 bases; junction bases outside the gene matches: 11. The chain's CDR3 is CAWNHFRGRTYNSPLHF. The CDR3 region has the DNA TGTGCCTGGAACCACTTCAGGGGGAGGACCTATAATTCACCCCTCCACTTT. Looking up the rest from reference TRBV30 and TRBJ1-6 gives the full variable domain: SQTIHQWPATLVQPVGSPLSLECTVEGTSNPNLYWYRQAAGRGLQLLFYSVGIGQISSEVPQNLSASRPQDRQFILSSKKLLLSDSGFYLCAWNHFRGRTYNSPLHFGNGTRLTVT.

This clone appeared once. The CDR3 is CASSDPGSGGYTF. The CDR3 DNA reads TGTGCCAGCAGTGACCCAGGGTCTGGTGGCTACACCTTC. This chain connects TRBV6-4 to TRBJ1-2, with D tentatively TRBD1 (5 bases). V gave up 2 bases and J gave up 7 bases, with 11 bases separating them. The CDR3 totals 13 residues. Per germline, CDR1 MRHNA and CDR2 SNTAGT.

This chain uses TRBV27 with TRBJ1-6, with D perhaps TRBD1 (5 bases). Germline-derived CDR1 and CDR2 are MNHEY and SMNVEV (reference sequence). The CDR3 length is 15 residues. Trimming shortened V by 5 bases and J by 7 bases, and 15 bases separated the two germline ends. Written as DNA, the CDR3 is TGTGCCAGCAGTCCCCCGCCAGGGTTAAATTCACCCCTCCACTTT. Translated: CASSPPPGLNSPLHF.

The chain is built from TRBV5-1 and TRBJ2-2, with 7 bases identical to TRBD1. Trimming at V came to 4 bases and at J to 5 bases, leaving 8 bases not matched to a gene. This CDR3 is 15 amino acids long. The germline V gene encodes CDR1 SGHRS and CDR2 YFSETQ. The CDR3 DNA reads TGCGCCAGCAGCCCCGGGACAGTGGGTACCGGGGAGCTGTTTTTT. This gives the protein CASSPGTVGTGELFF.

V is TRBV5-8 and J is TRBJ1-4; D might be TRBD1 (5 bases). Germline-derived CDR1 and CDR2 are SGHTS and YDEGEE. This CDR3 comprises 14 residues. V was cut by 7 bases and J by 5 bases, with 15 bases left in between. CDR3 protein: CASRRDGQNEKLFF. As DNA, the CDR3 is TGTGCCAGCCGCCGGGACGGCCAGAATGAAAAACTGTTTTTT.

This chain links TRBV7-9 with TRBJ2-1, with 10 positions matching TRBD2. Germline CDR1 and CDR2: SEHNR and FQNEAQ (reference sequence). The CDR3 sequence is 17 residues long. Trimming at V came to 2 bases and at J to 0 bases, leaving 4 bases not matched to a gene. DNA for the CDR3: TGTGCCAGCAGCTTACCTAGCGGGAGTATCTCCTACAATGAGCAGTTCTTC. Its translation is CASSLPSGSISYNEQFF.

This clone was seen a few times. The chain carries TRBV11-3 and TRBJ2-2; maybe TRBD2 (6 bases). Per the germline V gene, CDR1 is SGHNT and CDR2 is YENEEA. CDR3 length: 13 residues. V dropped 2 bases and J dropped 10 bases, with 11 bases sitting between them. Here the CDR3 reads CASSLIPGAELFF. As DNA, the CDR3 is TGTGCCAGCAGCTTAATCCCGGGAGCGGAGCTGTTTTTT.

CDR3 DNA sequence: TGTGCCAGCGCCCCTTCGAGCAATGAGCAGTTCTTC. Translating it yields CASAPSSNEQFF. The chain carries TRBV27 and TRBJ2-1; D not certain. This CDR3 region has 12 residues. Germline lookup yields CDR1 MNHEY and CDR2 SMNVEV (reference sequence). Trimming took off 8 bases at V and 6 bases at J, with 11 bases between the two ends.

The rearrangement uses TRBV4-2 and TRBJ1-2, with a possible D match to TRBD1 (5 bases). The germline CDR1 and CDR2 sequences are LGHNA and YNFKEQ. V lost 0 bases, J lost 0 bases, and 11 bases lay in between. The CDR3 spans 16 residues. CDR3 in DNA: TGTGCCAGCAGCCAAGAAAGTGCGGGGGCTAACTATGGCTACACCTTC. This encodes CASSQESAGANYGYTF.

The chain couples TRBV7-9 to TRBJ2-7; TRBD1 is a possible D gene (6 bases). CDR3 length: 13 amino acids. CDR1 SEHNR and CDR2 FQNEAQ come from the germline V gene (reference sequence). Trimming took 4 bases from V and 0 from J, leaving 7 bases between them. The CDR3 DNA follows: TGTGCCAGCAGCTGGGACATCTCCTACGAGCAGTACTTC. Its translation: CASSWDISYEQYF.

CDR3: CASSIDLGDASWDTEAFF. CDR3 nucleotide sequence: TGTGCCAGTAGTATAGATCTGGGAGATGCATCTTGGGACACTGAAGCTTTCTTT. The rearrangement uses TRBV19 and TRBJ1-1, with D hard to call. V was cut by 0 bases and J by 3 bases, with 20 bases left in between. The CDR3 totals 18 residues. Per the germline V gene, CDR1 is LNHDA and CDR2 is SQIVND (reference sequence).

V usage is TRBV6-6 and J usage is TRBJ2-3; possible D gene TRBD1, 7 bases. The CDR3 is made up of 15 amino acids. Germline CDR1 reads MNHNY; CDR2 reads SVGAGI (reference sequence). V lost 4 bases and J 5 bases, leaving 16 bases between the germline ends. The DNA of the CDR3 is TGTGCCAGCAGTTCCGGAGGGGGCGCGGGAGATACGCAGTATTTT. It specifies CASSSGGGAGDTQYF.

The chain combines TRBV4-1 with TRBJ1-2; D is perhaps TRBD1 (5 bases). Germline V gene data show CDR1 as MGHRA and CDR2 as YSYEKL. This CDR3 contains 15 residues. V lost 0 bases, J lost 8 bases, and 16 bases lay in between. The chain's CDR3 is CASSQDWFAGIGYTF. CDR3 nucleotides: TGCGCCAGCAGCCAAGATTGGTTTGCAGGGATCGGCTACACCTTC.